Detailed here is one T cell receptor (beta chain). Its cognate antigen is unknown. The method was immunoSEQ multiplex PCR; TCRdb's version includes in-frame clones alone and lacks a portion of them. The sample has hundreds of thousands of clones; over 75% are singletons. Among the approximately 110 subjects of the validation cohort, separate from the roughly 670-subject first cohort, were the donors. The entry originates in a study of cytomegalovirus exposure and HLA in healthy donors. Study-level findings and limits: A classifier reportedly called cytomegalovirus status with high sensitivity and specificity. In vitro testing confirmed three CMV-associated chains as specific for CMV antigens.

Germline CDR1 reads SGHTA; CDR2 reads FQGTGA. V shed 5 bases and J 6 bases; nucleotides not matched to a gene: 6. The CDR3 totals 16 residues. Sequences were obtained from PBMCs. J is TRBJ2-1 and V is TRBV7-3; TRBD2 matches 14 bases. The sequence derives from a woman aged 18-29 years in good health and CMV-seropositive. CDR3 in DNA: TGTGCCAGCAGCCGTACCGGGACTAGCGGGAGCAATGAGCAGTTCTTC. It is translated as CASSRTGTSGSNEQFF.